The T cell receptor beta chain described here comes from a study of blood T cell repertoires in COVID-19. This CDR3 spans 15 amino acids. V lost 1 base and J lost 3, with 12 bases in between. CDR1 and CDR2 (germline): MNHNS, SASEGT. Here immunoSEQ multiplex PCR was the method, and the copy in TCRdb shows in-frame clones only, minus some. Among 310,000 or so clones listed, approximately 86% were seen once. The sample consisted of peripheral blood. This TCR derives from a man aged 25 to 40 with COVID-19, enrolled during active disease. The gene calls are TRBV6-1 and TRBJ1-2; D gene unclear. CDR3 nucleotides: TGTGCCAGCAGTGAAGGTCCGGTTTCATACTATGGCTACACCTTC. Its protein is CASSEGPVSYYGYTF.